A single sample is the source of the 7 T cell receptor beta chains below, sequenced in a study of blood T cell repertoires in COVID-19. Sequenced by immunoSEQ multiplex PCR; TCRdb stores in-frame clones only, minus some. The sample records under 200,000 clones, more than 75% being singletons. Source material: PBMCs or T cells enriched from blood (not recorded which). Receptor source: a man aged 40-49 years with acute COVID-19.

The rearrangement joins TRBV6-5 to TRBJ2-7; 9 nucleotides agree with TRBD2. Trimming at V came to 2 bases and at J to 5 bases, leaving 10 bases not matched to a gene. The CDR3 totals 16 residues. The germline V gene encodes CDR1 MNHEY and CDR2 SVGAGI. CDR3 coding DNA: TGTGCCAGCAGTTACCGGGCGGGAGGGCCCCCCCACGAGCAGTACTTC. As protein: CASSYRAGGPPHEQYF.

This chain joins TRBV5-8 and TRBJ2-7; D gene ambiguous. The germline gives CDR1 SGHTS, CDR2 YDEGEE. V was clipped by 4 bases and J by 4 bases, with 9 bases between them. This CDR3 has 12 residues. The CDR3 spells CASSPRRYEQYF. CDR3 sequence (DNA): TGTGCCAGCAGCCCACGGCGGTACGAGCAGTACTTC.

This clone has a single count. One end of the junction fails to match germline, which may point to a read error. V is TRBV13 and J is TRBJ2-3; 7 nucleotides agree with TRBD2. Germline loops: CDR1 PRHDT, CDR2 FYEKMQ (reference sequence). The CDR3 sequence is 13 residues long. CDR3 in amino acids: CASSLGGRDTQYF. DNA for the CDR3: TGTGCCAGCAGTTTAGGCGGGAGAGATACGCAGTATTTT.

The chain is built from TRBV9 and TRBJ2-3, with unresolved D. The CDR3 runs 12 residues. V lost 4 bases to trimming and J lost 6 bases, with 9 bases between them. Germline lookup yields CDR1 SGDLS and CDR2 YYNGEE. The DNA of the CDR3 is TGTGCCAGCAGCCCTAGTACGGATACGCAGTATTTT. Translated: CASSPSTDTQYF.

The rearrangement uses TRBV10-3 and TRBJ2-1, with 16 bases aligning to TRBD2. The CDR3 spans 17 residues. Germline CDR1 reads ENHRY; CDR2 reads SYGVKD. With 6 bases clipped from V and 6 bases from J, the junction kept 8 bases outside the gene matches. The CDR3 nucleotides are TGTGCCATCAGACCGGGACTAGCGGGAGGGGGTGGCAATGAGCAGTTCTTC. This codes for CAIRPGLAGGGGNEQFF.

This clone was counted a few times. The chain links TRBV5-1 to TRBJ2-7; 7 bases align to TRBD1. This CDR3 has 13 residues. V was clipped by 0 bases and J by 6 bases; unmatched bases: 3. Looked up from germline, CDR1 is SGHRS and CDR2 is YFSETQ. This CDR3 reads CASSLGQGFEQYF. The CDR3 nucleotides are TGCGCCAGCAGCTTGGGACAGGGTTTCGAGCAGTACTTC.

The genes are TRBV9 and TRBJ2-1, with 8 bases lining up with TRBD2. Germline assignment: CDR1 SGDLS and CDR2 YYNGEE. Unmatched junction bases numbered 8, after V lost 0 bases and J lost 0 bases. The CDR3 length is 18 residues. Written as DNA, the CDR3 is TGTGCCAGCAGCGTAGCTCGGTCCGGGACTAGCTCCTACAATGAGCAGTTCTTC. It codes for CASSVARSGTSSYNEQFF.